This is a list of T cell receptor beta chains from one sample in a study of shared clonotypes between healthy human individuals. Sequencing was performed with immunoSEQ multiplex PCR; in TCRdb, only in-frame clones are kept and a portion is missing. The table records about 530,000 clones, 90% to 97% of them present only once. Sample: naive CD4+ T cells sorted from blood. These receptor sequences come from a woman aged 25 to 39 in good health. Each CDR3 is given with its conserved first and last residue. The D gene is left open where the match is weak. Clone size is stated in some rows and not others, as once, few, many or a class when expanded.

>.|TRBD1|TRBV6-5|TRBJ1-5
CASKLWTGGDQPQHF
TGTGCCAGCAAATTATGGACAGGGGGCGATCAGCCCCAGCATTTT
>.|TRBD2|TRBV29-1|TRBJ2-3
CSVQGVAGGLRTDTQYF
TGCAGCGTCCAGGGTGTGGCGGGAGGGCTGCGCACAGATACGCAGTATTTT
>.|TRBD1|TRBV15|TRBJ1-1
CATSRDLGTGVTEAFF
TGTGCCACCAGCAGAGATCTTGGGACAGGGGTCACTGAAGCTTTCTTT
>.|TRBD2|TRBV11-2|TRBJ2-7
CASSLGGSASGIEQYF
TGTGCCAGCAGCTTAGGGGGTTCGGCTAGCGGTATCGAGCAGTACTTC
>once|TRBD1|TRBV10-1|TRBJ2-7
CASSEQGAQEQYF
TGCGCCAGCAGTGAACAGGGGGCGCAAGAGCAGTACTTC
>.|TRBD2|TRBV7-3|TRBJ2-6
CASSLRREAISGANVLTF
TGTGCCAGCAGCTTAAGGCGGGAGGCCATCTCTGGGGCCAACGTCCTGACTTTC
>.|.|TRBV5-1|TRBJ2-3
CASSFRGSVETDTQYF
TGCGCCAGCAGCTTCAGGGGTAGTGTGGAAACAGATACGCAGTATTTT
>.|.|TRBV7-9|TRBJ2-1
CASSSNVGRLGNEQFF
TGTGCCAGCAGTTCCAACGTAGGACGCCTAGGGAATGAGCAGTTCTTC
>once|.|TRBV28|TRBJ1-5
CASSFSGQPQHF
TGTGCCAGCAGTTTCTCGGGACAGCCCCAGCATTTT
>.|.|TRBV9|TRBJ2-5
CASSPRSGVETQYF
TGTGCCAGCAGCCCCCGATCGGGGGTGGAGACCCAGTACTTC